Included here is one T cell receptor beta chain sequence, with context. These data come from a study of T cell repertoires in cytomegalovirus infection. Overall study context: The public TCR beta signatures pointed to both CMV infection and matching HLA type.

TCRdb passed the reads through MiXCR, listing each CDR3 protein once. Of 200,000 or so distinct CDR3 sequences listed, approximately 30% are singletons. The CDR3 loop spans 18 amino acids. CDR1 and CDR2 (germline): SGHTA, FQGNSA. Germline trimming cut 2 bases from V and 2 bases from J; bases unmatched to any gene: 12. The chain is built from TRBV7-2 and TRBJ2-3, with 8 bases identical to TRBD2. The receptor was derived from a human donor in good health (CMV status not recorded). Some clones in this sample may be carry-over from other donors' samples. Sequencing used PBMCs. The CDR3 DNA reads as TGTGCCAGCAGCTTAAATGGGTTGGCGGGGGGCCCCACAGATACGCAGTATTTT. This codes for CASSLNGLAGGPTDTQYF.